The 22 T cell receptor beta chains below all came from one sample that was sequenced in a study of T-cell reconstitution after alpha-beta-depleted transplantation in children. Using unique molecular identifiers, the investigators prepared the TCRbeta library. In TCRdb, the PCR reads were re-called with MiXCR into one record per CDR3 protein. The sample lists about 610,000 distinct CDR3 sequences; about a quarter were seen once. The sequencing used PBMCs, collected before TCRalphabeta/CD19-depleted stem cell transplant. These receptors all stem from a boy less than two years old with Wiskott-Aldrich syndrome, due to receive a stem cell transplant.

The chain uses TRBV20-1 and TRBJ2-2, with D possibly matching TRBD2 (6 bases). Trimming took 0 bases from V and 6 from J, leaving 14 bases between them. The V gene's germline CDR1 is DFQATT and CDR2 SNEGSKA (reference sequence). CDR3 length: 15 residues. The CDR3 spells CSAREAGPLPGELFF. DNA of the CDR3: TGCAGTGCTAGAGAAGCGGGCCCCCTACCCGGGGAGCTGTTTTTT.

The chain has TRBV20-1 and TRBJ1-4; 7 bases are shared with TRBD1. J gave up 2 bases and V 3 bases, and 0 bases lay outside the gene matches. CDR1 and CDR2 (germline): DFQATT, SNEGSKA (reference sequence). CDR3 length equals 13 residues. In nucleotides, the CDR3 is TGCAGTGCTAGCAGGGGGACTAATGAAAAACTGTTTTTT. This encodes CSASRGTNEKLFF.

The chain is built from TRBV27 and TRBJ2-7; TRBD2 matches 7 bases. V was clipped by 3 bases and J by 6 bases; unmatched bases: 8. Germline V lookup: CDR1 MNHEY, CDR2 SMNVEV (reference sequence). CDR3 length: 14 amino acids. The CDR3 here is CASSFQAGSVEQYF. CDR3 nucleotide sequence: TGTGCCAGCAGTTTTCAAGCGGGAAGCGTCGAGCAGTACTTC.

The table lists this clonotype with a few counts. V gene TRBV5-1 combines with J gene TRBJ2-1, with D possibly TRBD2 on 6 matching bases. Germline V lookup: CDR1 SGHRS, CDR2 YFSETQ. Trimming stripped 4 bases from V and 7 bases from J, with 24 bases between. The CDR3 consists of 17 residues. Here the CDR3 DNA reads TGCGCCAGCAGCCTCTTAAACCGGGACTTAGCAGTGAATGAGCAGTTCTTC. Translated, it gives CASSLLNRDLAVNEQFF.

J is TRBJ2-6 and V is TRBV7-9; D not resolved. Germline V lookup: CDR1 SEHNR, CDR2 FQNEAQ (reference sequence). V was clipped by 1 base and J by 0 bases, with 7 bases between them. CDR3 length: 16 residues. CDR3 sequence (DNA): TGTGCCAGCAGCTTAGTAGTTACCTCTGGGGCCAACGTCCTGACTTTC. Amino acid sequence: CASSLVVTSGANVLTF.

The chain has TRBV6-5 and TRBJ1-4; TRBD1 is a possible D gene (6 bases). The length of the CDR3 is 13 residues. The V end was cut by 6 bases, the J end by 5 bases, with 10 bases between. Germline V gene data show CDR1 as MNHEY and CDR2 as SVGAGI. CDR3 nucleotides: TGTGCCAGCAGACTTCAGGGGAATGAAAAACTGTTTTTT. Its translation: CASRLQGNEKLFF.

The chain has TRBV7-2 and TRBJ1-4; no firm D call. Per the germline V gene, CDR1 is SGHTA and CDR2 is FQGNSA. Trimming removed 1 base from V and 2 bases from J, with 5 bases in between. The CDR3 is made up of 14 amino acids. The CDR3 sequence is CASSLGYTNEKLFF. CDR3 nucleotides: TGTGCCAGCAGCTTAGGGTATACTAATGAAAAACTGTTTTTT.

This clonotype has only a few counts. This sequence joins TRBV27 and TRBJ1-4; D call uncertain. The CDR3 runs 17 residues. The germline V and J ends were trimmed by 3 bases and 0 bases, with 14 bases remaining between them. Germline V gene lookup returns CDR1 MNHEY and CDR2 SMNVEV (reference sequence). CDR3 DNA sequence: TGTGCCAGCAGTTTTAGCCTCCGGGGTTCAACTAATGAAAAACTGTTTTTT. It is translated as CASSFSLRGSTNEKLFF.

The chain carries TRBV20-1 and TRBJ2-1; 7 bases agree with TRBD2. Per germline, CDR1 DFQATT and CDR2 SNEGSKA (reference sequence). This CDR3 comprises 16 residues. V was clipped by 6 bases and J by 2 bases; unmatched bases: 13. The CDR3 DNA reads as TGCAGTGCCCCCTTGTGGGCGGGAGAAACCTACAATGAGCAGTTCTTC. This translates into CSAPLWAGETYNEQFF.

In its sample, this clonotype was seen a few times. V usage is TRBV20-1 and J usage is TRBJ2-1, with TRBD2 matching over 8 bases. Per the germline V gene, CDR1 is DFQATT and CDR2 is SNEGSKA (reference sequence). With V trimmed by 4 bases and J by 0 bases, 8 bases remained unmatched. The length of the CDR3 is 16 residues. CDR3 nucleotides: TGCAGTGCTATACGACTAGCGATTAGCTCCTACAATGAGCAGTTCTTC. Protein: CSAIRLAISSYNEQFF.

The CDR3 spells CAIHPGGGNTGELFF. Written as DNA, the CDR3 is TGTGCCATCCATCCAGGGGGCGGGAACACCGGGGAGCTGTTTTTT. The chain is built from TRBV2 and TRBJ2-2; 8 bases align to TRBD1. This CDR3 region has 15 residues. V lost 10 bases to trimming and J lost 1 base; unmatched junction nucleotides: 8. Germline CDR1 reads SNHLY; CDR2 reads FYNNEI.

This clonotype has only a few counts. The chain carries TRBV5-1 and TRBJ2-7, with TRBD1 matching over 9 bases. CDR1 SGHRS and CDR2 YFSETQ come from the germline V gene. CDR3 length: 14 amino acids. V shed 3 bases, J shed 5 bases, and the junction held 6 bases outside the gene matches. CDR3 nucleotides: TGCGCCAGCAGCTGGGGACAGGGTATCGACGAGCAGTACTTC. Amino acids: CASSWGQGIDEQYF. Full variable domain (missing parts from reference TRBV5-1 and TRBJ2-7): KAGVTQTPRYLIKTRGQQVTLSCSPISGHRSVSWYQQTPGQGLQFLFEYFSETQRNKGNFPGRFSGRQFSNSRSEMNVSTLELGDSALYLCASSWGQGIDEQYFGPGTRLTVT.

This clonotype was counted between two and nine times. The chain has TRBV20-1 and TRBJ2-7; perhaps D is TRBD1 or TRBD2 (6 bases each). The CDR3 loop spans 12 amino acids. Germline assignment: CDR1 DFQATT and CDR2 SNEGSKA (reference sequence). DNA of the CDR3: TGCAGCGCCCGAGGGGGGCCCTACGAGCAGTACTTC. This sequence encodes CSARGGPYEQYF.

This clonotype was recorded a few times. The CDR3 region is CASSWTGTLYEQYF. For the CDR3, the DNA is TGTGCCAGCAGCTGGACCGGGACGCTCTACGAGCAGTACTTC. The chain joins TRBV5-5 to TRBJ2-7; either TRBD1 or TRBD2 may fit D (5 bases each). CDR1 is SGHKS, CDR2 YYEKEE, per germline (reference sequence). The CDR3 has 14 residues. Between the trimmed V and J ends, which lost 3 bases and 3 bases, there was a span of 13 bases.

This clonotype was seen only a few times. The rearrangement uses TRBV9 and TRBJ2-3; TRBD2 might be the D (6 bases). In germline, CDR1 is SGDLS, CDR2 YYNGEE. This CDR3 contains 16 residues. Trimming stripped 0 bases from V and 2 bases from J, with 13 bases between. The CDR3 coding sequence is TGTGCCAGCAGCGTAGAATCGGGACTCTTCACAGATACGCAGTATTTT. It translates to CASSVESGLFTDTQYF. Drawing the rest from reference TRBV9 and TRBJ2-3, the complete variable domain is DSGVTQTPKHLITATGQRVTLRCSPRSGDLSVYWYQQSLDQGLQFLIQYYNGEERAKGNILERFSAQQFPDLHSELNLSSLELGDSALYFCASSVESGLFTDTQYFGPGTRLTVL.

J is TRBJ1-5 and V is TRBV5-1; tentative D call: TRBD1 (6 bases). The CDR3 covers 17 residues. The germline gives CDR1 SGHRS, CDR2 YFSETQ. V lost 0 bases, J lost 3 bases, and 16 bases lay in between. The CDR3 coding sequence is TGCGCCAGCAGCTTGGACGACAGGCGACCCTACAATCAGCCCCAGCATTTT. As protein: CASSLDDRRPYNQPQHF.

J is TRBJ1-6 and V is TRBV25-1; a weak D match, TRBD1 (6 bases). Per the germline V gene, CDR1 is MGHDK and CDR2 is SYGVNS. This CDR3 spans 14 amino acids. Deletions cut 6 bases from V and 8 bases from J, with 14 bases between. DNA of the CDR3: TGTGCCAGCAGACAGGGAGGTATCGATTCACCCCTCCACTTT. Its translation is CASRQGGIDSPLHF.

This chain connects TRBV9 to TRBJ2-1; 16 nucleotides line up with TRBD2. The CDR3 is 15 residues long. V lost 5 bases to trimming and J lost 15 bases; unmatched junction nucleotides: 11. Germline values: CDR1 SGDLS, CDR2 YYNGEE. DNA of the CDR3: TGTGCCAGCAGTCGCGGGACTAGCGGGAGGGCCCTTCGGTTCTTC. Residues: CASSRGTSGRALRFF.

The CDR3 is CSARGVTGPNQPQHF. Here the CDR3 DNA reads TGCAGTGCTAGAGGGGTGACAGGGCCTAATCAGCCCCAGCATTTT. The chain recombines TRBV20-1 with TRBJ1-5; 7 positions match TRBD1. The CDR3 extends over 15 amino acids. Trimming cost V 1 base and J 4 bases; bases outside gene matches: 7. CDR1 and CDR2 from the germline V gene are DFQATT and SNEGSKA (reference sequence).

As for this clonotype: The CDR3 end shows no conserved phenylalanine or tryptophan, and so a read error is likely. The DNA is left out, because the CDR3 cannot be placed on it with certainty; the CDR3 is given as TCRdb lists it. This CDR3 reads CASSPHPGQGLIE. This chain joins TRBV7-9 and TRBJ2-7; whether TRBD1, the table's D call, matches the DNA was not checked. In germline, CDR1 is SEHNR, CDR2 FQNEAQ (reference sequence). The CDR3 numbers 13 amino acids, ends counted.

The V gene is TRBV27, the J gene TRBJ2-7; TRBD2 aligns across 9 bases. The CDR3 sequence is 11 residues long. V trimming: 6 bases; J trimming: 13 bases; junction bases outside the gene matches: 7. CDR1 is MNHEY and CDR2 is SMNVEV in the germline V gene (reference sequence). The CDR3 is CASRLAGVLYF. Here the CDR3 DNA reads TGTGCCAGCAGACTAGCGGGTGTTCTATACTTC.

The chain recombines TRBV5-1 with TRBJ2-1; D is perhaps TRBD1 or TRBD2 (5 bases each). Trimming left V 1 base short and J 1 base short, with 21 bases between. Germline CDR1 SGHRS, CDR2 YFSETQ. The CDR3 is 19 amino acids. CDR3 in amino acids: CASSLWSGTTRGSYNEQFF. CDR3 nucleotide sequence: TGCGCCAGCAGCTTGTGGTCGGGGACCACCCGAGGGTCCTACAATGAGCAGTTCTTC.